One and the same sample provided the 31 T cell receptor beta chains below, sequenced in a study of blood T cell repertoires in COVID-19. Produced via immunoSEQ multiplex PCR; TCRdb's table is partial and in-frame only. The top ten clones hold 0.7% of a sample with 200,000 to 300,000 clones, roughly 90% of them seen once. The sample taken for sequencing was peripheral blood. These TCRs come from a human donor in a cohort sampled during active COVID-19.

The rearrangement joins TRBV3-1 (or the pseudogene TRBV3-2) to TRBJ2-3; 13 bases map to TRBD2. The V segment lost 0 bases and the J segment 4 bases; nucleotides outside the gene matches: 7. CDR3 length: 18 residues. Germline CDR1 reads LGHDT; CDR2 reads YNNKEL (reference sequence). The CDR3 sequence is CASSQELAGGTWADTQYF. The CDR3 DNA sequence: TGTGCCAGCAGCCAAGAACTAGCGGGAGGGACCTGGGCAGATACGCAGTATTTT.

The chain employs TRBV19 and TRBJ1-2; D remains unclear. Germline loops: CDR1 LNHDA, CDR2 SQIVND (reference sequence). V was cut by 3 bases and J by 5 bases, with 10 bases left in between. The CDR3 contains 13 residues. CDR3: CASSMGRRYGYTF. As DNA, the CDR3 is TGTGCCAGTAGTATGGGCAGGCGTTATGGCTACACCTTC. Complete variable domain (other parts from reference TRBV19 and TRBJ1-2): DGGITQSPKYLFRKEGQNVTLSCEQNLNHDAMYWYRQDPGQGLRLIYYSQIVNDFQKGDIAEGYSVSREKKESFPLTVTSAQKNPTAFYLCASSMGRRYGYTFGSGTRLTVV.

The chain has TRBV12-5 and TRBJ2-4; maybe TRBD2 (6 bases). Trimming removed 0 bases at V and 3 bases at J, with 18 bases between. The CDR3 sequence is 18 residues long. Germline-derived CDR1 and CDR2 are LGHNT and FRNRAP. CDR3 sequence reads: CASGLVNLEGAVKNIQYF. Here the CDR3 DNA reads TGTGCTAGTGGTTTGGTAAACCTGGAGGGAGCGGTCAAAAACATTCAGTACTTC.

The chain recombines TRBV27 with TRBJ1-4, with D perhaps matching TRBD1 (5 bases). CDR3 length: 15 amino acids. The germline gives CDR1 MNHEY, CDR2 SMNVEV (reference sequence). The V end lost 4 bases, the J end lost 7 bases, and 16 bases lay between the germline ends. The CDR3 DNA is TGTGCCAGCAGTTCCCAAGGCAGGGCTGGTGAAAAACTGTTTTTT. As protein: CASSSQGRAGEKLFF.

The rearrangement joins TRBV7-2 to TRBJ1-5; D is unclear. CDR1 is SGHTA, CDR2 FQGNSA, per germline. V was clipped by 4 bases and J by 5 bases, with 12 bases between them. CDR3 size: 14 residues. The CDR3, as DNA: TGTGCCAGCAGCTCGTCGGGATTTTATCAGCCCCAGCATTTT. Its translation: CASSSSGFYQPQHF.

The rearrangement links TRBV11-2 to TRBJ2-1; 8 bases line up with TRBD2. Trimming removed 4 bases from V and 4 bases from J; junction bases left unmatched: 9. The V gene's germline CDR1 is SGHAT and CDR2 FQNNGV. CDR3 length: 16 amino acids. CDR3 sequence (DNA): TGTGCCAGCAGCTGGGGGGGCGGGAGGTTATACAATGAGCAGTTCTTC. This codes for CASSWGGGRLYNEQFF.

V usage is TRBV10-2 and J usage is TRBJ1-1; TRBD1 might be the D (6 bases). The germline gives CDR1 WSHSY, CDR2 SAAADI. This CDR3 has 14 residues. V was cut by 4 bases and J by 1 base, with 10 bases left in between. CDR3 sequence: CASSVGQWNTEAFF. The CDR3, as DNA: TGCGCCAGCAGTGTGGGACAATGGAACACTGAAGCTTTCTTT.

The chain has TRBV25-1 and TRBJ2-1, with D possibly TRBD2 on 5 matching bases. Germline V gene lookup returns CDR1 MGHDK and CDR2 SYGVNS. The CDR3 is 17 amino acids. V was shortened by 3 bases and J by 7 bases, with 22 bases between the two germline ends. CDR3 amino acids: CASSDPGPGNRWNEQFF. The CDR3 nucleotides are TGTGCCAGCAGTGACCCTGGCCCCGGGAATCGGTGGAATGAGCAGTTCTTC.

V is TRBV3-1 (or the pseudogene TRBV3-2) and J is TRBJ1-1; TRBD1 agrees at 10 bases. From germline, CDR1 is LGHDT and CDR2 YNNKEL (reference sequence). The CDR3 has 15 residues. The V segment lost 3 bases and the J segment 5 bases; nucleotides outside the gene matches: 6. The CDR3 nucleotides read TGTGCCAGCAGCCACCGACAGGGGGCGAGGACTGAAGCTTTCTTT. As protein: CASSHRQGARTEAFF.

The chain employs TRBV18 and TRBJ2-1; TRBD1 matches 7 bases. CDR3 length: 14 amino acids. Trimming at V came to 3 bases and at J to 4 bases, leaving 3 bases not matched to a gene. CDR1 is KGHSH, CDR2 LQKENI, per germline. CDR3 protein: CASSPSGQYNEQFF. The DNA of the CDR3 is TGTGCCAGCTCACCGTCGGGACAGTACAATGAGCAGTTCTTC. The whole variable domain, remainder taken from reference TRBV18 and TRBJ2-1, is NAGVMQNPRHLVRRRGQEARLRCSPMKGHSHVYWYRQLPEEGLKFMVYLQKENIIDESGMPKERFSAEFPKEGPSILRIQQVVRGDSAAYFCASSPSGQYNEQFFGPGTRLTVL.

On this clone itself: The same CDR3 also results from other DNA sequences found in this sample. The chain recombines TRBV9 with TRBJ2-1, with a weak D call TRBD2 (5 bases). CDR3 length: 15 residues. V lost 1 base to trimming and J lost 0 bases, with 8 bases between them. The germline CDR1 and CDR2 sequences are SGDLS and YYNGEE. CDR3 amino acids: CASSVRGSSYNEQFF. CDR3 in DNA: TGTGCCAGCAGCGTACGGGGAAGCTCCTACAATGAGCAGTTCTTC.

The rearrangement uses TRBV10-3 and TRBJ1-1, with 10 nucleotides matching TRBD1. This CDR3 contains 14 residues. CDR1 is ENHRY and CDR2 is SYGVKD in the germline V gene. Trimming removed 6 bases from V and 2 bases from J; junction bases left unmatched: 3. CDR3 DNA sequence: TGTGCCATCAGCCGGGACAGGGGAAACACTGAAGCTTTCTTT. This encodes CAISRDRGNTEAFF.

This clone was seen only a few times. This rearrangement joins TRBV5-6 to TRBJ1-2, with TRBD1 matching 11 bases. V was clipped by 3 bases and J by 0 bases; unmatched bases: 7. CDR1 and CDR2 from the germline V gene are SGHDT and YYEEEE. The CDR3 totals 17 residues. CDR3 region: CASSSGGQGETNYGYTF. The CDR3, as DNA: TGTGCCAGCAGCTCCGGGGGACAGGGGGAGACTAACTATGGCTACACCTTC. Filled out from reference TRBV5-6 and TRBJ1-2, the complete variable domain reads DAGVTQSPTHLIKTRGQQVTLRCSPKSGHDTVSWYQQALGQGPQFIFQYYEEEERQRGNFPDRFSGHQFPNYSSELNVNALLLGDSALYLCASSSGGQGETNYGYTFGSGTRLTVV.

This clone is a singleton in its sample. The chain links TRBV30 to TRBJ1-1; maybe TRBD1 (6 bases). CDR1 GTSNPN and CDR2 SVGIG come from the germline V gene (reference sequence). The CDR3 totals 15 residues. Trimming left V 6 bases short and J 3 bases short, with 20 bases between. CDR3 protein: CACHKRGTRYTEAFF. DNA for the CDR3: TGTGCCTGCCACAAAAGGGGGACGCGATACACTGAAGCTTTCTTT.

The genes are TRBV10-3 and TRBJ2-7; 7 bases align to TRBD1. Germline assignment: CDR1 ENHRY and CDR2 SYGVKD. The ends lost 0 bases at V and 0 bases at J; junction bases unmatched: 5. The CDR3 totals 16 residues. The chain's CDR3 is CAISESEDRYSYEQYF. The DNA of the CDR3 is TGTGCCATCAGTGAGTCGGAGGACAGGTACTCCTACGAGCAGTACTTC.

CDR3 coding DNA: TGTGCCAGCAGTGCAAGACAGGGGGGAACCTACGAGCAGTACTTC. It is translated as CASSARQGGTYEQYF. The chain combines TRBV25-1 with TRBJ2-7; the match to TRBD1 covers 9 bases. This CDR3 contains 15 residues. Germline assignment: CDR1 MGHDK and CDR2 SYGVNS. The trim removed 4 bases at V and 2 bases at J, leaving 6 bases unmatched.

This rearrangement joins TRBV6-6 to TRBJ2-6, with TRBD2 identical over 12 bases. Trimming took 5 bases from V and 3 from J; bases not matched to a gene: 11. The germline V gene has CDR1 MNHNY and CDR2 SVGAGI (reference sequence). CDR3 length: 19 amino acids. The CDR3 coding sequence is TGTGCCAGCAGTCCTCTGACTAGCGGGGGTGTATTTGGGGCCAACGTCCTGACTTTC. Its protein is CASSPLTSGGVFGANVLTF.

The chain links TRBV6-5 to TRBJ1-2; D ambiguous. This CDR3 spans 11 amino acids. The V gene lost 11 bases and the J gene lost 0 bases, with 7 bases spanning the gap. CDR1 and CDR2 from the germline V gene are MNHEY and SVGAGI. CDR3 in amino acids: CAAGANYGYTF. The CDR3 DNA sequence: TGTGCCGCCGGTGCTAACTATGGCTACACCTTC.

The sample holds a few counts of this clone. This chain uses TRBV19 with TRBJ2-7, with TRBD1 matching 9 bases. CDR3 length: 15 residues. V gave up 3 bases and J gave up 6 bases; unmatched junction bases: 9. Germline V gene data show CDR1 as LNHDA and CDR2 as SQIVND (reference sequence). CDR3 DNA: TGTGCCAGTAGTATCTCGCGGGACAGGGCTGGCGAGCAGTACTTC. Its translation is CASSISRDRAGEQYF.

The chain uses TRBV19 and TRBJ1-4, with a weak D call TRBD1 (5 bases). The CDR3 runs 13 residues. V was cut by 5 bases and J by 3 bases, with 7 bases left in between. Germline CDR1 and CDR2: LNHDA and SQIVND (reference sequence). CDR3 sequence: CASSGTANEKLFF. The CDR3 coding sequence is TGTGCCAGTAGTGGGACTGCTAATGAAAAACTGTTTTTT.

V gene TRBV6-2 or TRBV6-3 combines with J gene TRBJ2-7; the D gene is possibly TRBD2 (6 bases). The germline V gene has CDR1 MNHEY and CDR2 SVGEGT. This CDR3 region has 16 residues. Between the trimmed V and J ends, which lost 2 bases and 0 bases, there was a span of 14 bases. CDR3 amino acids: CASSYPSGPSSYEQYF. The CDR3 region has the DNA TGTGCCAGCAGTTACCCCAGCGGGCCGAGCTCCTACGAGCAGTACTTC.

This chain connects TRBV4-1 to TRBJ2-7; D perhaps matches TRBD1 (5 bases). Trimming shortened V by 4 bases and J by 4 bases, and 17 bases separated the two germline ends. Germline assignment: CDR1 MGHRA and CDR2 YSYEKL. The CDR3 is 15 amino acids. CDR3 amino acids: CASSPRTSDSYEQYF. The CDR3 DNA sequence: TGCGCCAGCAGCCCCCGGACATCAGATTCATACGAGCAGTACTTC.

This clone was counted once. The chain employs TRBV5-8 and TRBJ2-5; the match to TRBD2 covers 13 bases. CDR1 SGHTS and CDR2 YDEGEE come from the germline V gene. Losses at the gene ends were 4 bases for V and 5 bases for J; bases not matched to a gene: 5. The CDR3 loop spans 15 amino acids. The CDR3 DNA is TGTGCCAGCAGCCGGGGGACTAGCGGGGCCGAGACCCAGTACTTC. Translating gives CASSRGTSGAETQYF.

The chain uses TRBV5-1 and TRBJ1-2; no clear D. The CDR3 covers 13 residues. Trimming left V 3 bases short and J 7 bases short, with 13 bases between. Germline V gene data show CDR1 as SGHRS and CDR2 as YFSETQ. The CDR3 DNA reads TGCGCCAGCAGCTATGAGGGTCCGCTTGGCTACACCTTC. Amino acids: CASSYEGPLGYTF.

The chain is built from TRBV19 and TRBJ2-6; 7 bases fit TRBD1. CDR3 length: 19 residues. The V and J ends lost 0 bases and 0 bases, in that order; junction bases with no gene match: 8. The germline CDR1 and CDR2 sequences are LNHDA and SQIVND (reference sequence). CDR3 nucleotides: TGTGCCAGTAGTATAGATTGGTGGGGGACAGACTCTGGGGCCAACGTCCTGACTTTC. Residues: CASSIDWWGTDSGANVLTF.

The chain combines TRBV6-2 or TRBV6-3 with TRBJ2-7, with 8 bases identical to TRBD2. The CDR3 contains 18 residues. CDR1 is MNHEY and CDR2 is SVGEGT in the germline V gene. With 2 bases clipped from V and 2 bases from J, the junction kept 14 bases outside the gene matches. CDR3 loop: CASSYPRGGSGNTYEQYF. The CDR3 DNA sequence: TGTGCCAGCAGTTACCCCCGGGGGGGTAGCGGGAACACCTACGAGCAGTACTTC.

This clone was seen just once. The chain links TRBV4-1 to TRBJ1-1; D unresolved. The CDR3 is 15 amino acids. Trimming took 3 bases from V and 2 from J, leaving 13 bases between them. CDR1 and CDR2 from the germline V gene are MGHRA and YSYEKL. The CDR3 DNA follows: TGCGCCAGCAGCCAGCCTCAACGAGGTAACACTGAAGCTTTCTTT. Translation gives CASSQPQRGNTEAFF.

The J gene is TRBJ2-7, the V gene TRBV18, with TRBD2 identical over 11 bases. This CDR3 has 17 amino acids. V gave up 2 bases and J gave up 2 bases; unmatched junction bases: 8. The V gene's germline CDR1 is KGHSH and CDR2 LQKENI. The DNA for the CDR3 is TGTGCCAGCTCACCAGATAGCGGGGGGGTTTTAACCTACGAGCAGTACTTC. It is translated as CASSPDSGGVLTYEQYF.

J is TRBJ2-4 and V is TRBV5-4; 8 positions agree with TRBD2. The germline V gene encodes CDR1 SGHNT and CDR2 YYREEE (reference sequence). This CDR3 comprises 17 residues. J was trimmed by 3 bases and V by 0 bases; bases with no gene match: 8. CDR3 nucleotides: TGTGCCAGCAGCTTGGGTGGGACTAGGGGTGGCAAAAACATTCAGTACTTC. Amino acid sequence: CASSLGGTRGGKNIQYF.

The CDR3: CAWSGGQGHQPQHF. The CDR3 coding sequence is TGTGCCTGGAGTGGAGGACAGGGGCATCAGCCCCAGCATTTT. The chain is built from TRBV30 and TRBJ1-5; TRBD1 matches at 9 bases. The CDR3 is made up of 14 amino acids. The germline gives CDR1 GTSNPN, CDR2 SVGIG (reference sequence). V trimming: 1 base; J trimming: 5 bases; junction bases outside the gene matches: 3.

The rearrangement links TRBV29-1 to TRBJ2-2; D might be TRBD1 (6 bases). Germline CDR1 is SQVTM and CDR2 is ANQGSEA. Between the trimmed V and J ends, which lost 6 bases and 6 bases, there was a span of 11 bases. The length of the CDR3 is 12 residues. The CDR3 coding sequence is TGCAGCGTCGTGCCAGGGGCCGGGGAGCTGTTTTTT. It translates to CSVVPGAGELFF.